One and the same sample provided the 29 T cell receptor beta chains below, sequenced in a study of blood T cell repertoires in COVID-19. TCRdb's copy holds only in-frame clones and misses some; the assay was immunoSEQ multiplex PCR. The sample consists of hundreds of thousands of clones, about 91% of them appearing once. The source material was peripheral blood. The receptors originated from a woman in her 50s with COVID-19, enrolled during active disease.

V and J are TRBV3-1 (or the pseudogene TRBV3-2) and TRBJ1-4; 8 bases are shared with TRBD1. The germline CDR1 and CDR2 sequences are LGHDT and YNNKEL (reference sequence). This CDR3 is 16 amino acids long. V gave up 0 bases and J gave up 8 bases; unmatched junction bases: 8. CDR3 sequence (DNA): TGTGCCAGCAGCCAAGATCTCGGTCAGGGGGCCGAAAAACTGTTTTTT. Translated, it gives CASSQDLGQGAEKLFF.

The chain uses TRBV3-1 (or the pseudogene TRBV3-2) and TRBJ2-5; TRBD1 agrees at 7 bases. Losses at the gene ends were 4 bases for V and 13 bases for J; bases not matched to a gene: 12. The CDR3 consists of 13 residues. Germline V gene sequence: CDR1 LGHDT, CDR2 YNNKEL (reference sequence). The CDR3 nucleotides are TGTGCCAGCAGCCGGAGCATCCGGGACAGATTGTACTTC. Translated, it gives CASSRSIRDRLYF.

The gene calls are TRBV10-1 and TRBJ2-1, with 15 bases that match TRBD2. Germline loops: CDR1 WNHNN, CDR2 SYGVQD (reference sequence). The CDR3 covers 16 residues. V lost 4 bases to trimming and J lost 5 bases; unmatched junction nucleotides: 3. This CDR3 reads CASSAGTSGGNNEQFF. Written as DNA, the CDR3 is TGCGCCAGCAGTGCCGGGACTAGCGGGGGGAACAATGAGCAGTTCTTC.

This chain connects TRBV6-5 to TRBJ1-1; D uncertain. From germline, CDR1 is MNHEY and CDR2 SVGAGI. The length of the CDR3 is 15 residues. V lost 0 bases and J 5 bases, leaving 13 bases between the germline ends. The CDR3 reads CASSYSGGFETEAFF. CDR3 nucleotides: TGTGCCAGCAGTTACTCGGGAGGGTTCGAGACTGAAGCTTTCTTT.

The chain joins TRBV10-2 to TRBJ2-1, with D maybe TRBD1 (6 bases). V was shortened by 7 bases and J by 0 bases, with 13 bases between the two germline ends. This CDR3 is built from 15 residues. Looked up from germline, CDR1 is WSHSY and CDR2 is SAAADI. The CDR3 nucleotides are TGCGCCAGCAATCCAGGGGCCAGCTCCTACAATGAGCAGTTCTTC. This gives the protein CASNPGASSYNEQFF.

The genes are TRBV5-1 and TRBJ2-7; perhaps TRBD2 as D (5 bases). CDR3 length equals 13 residues. Between the trimmed V and J ends, which lost 4 bases and 6 bases, there was a span of 14 bases. In germline, CDR1 is SGHRS, CDR2 YFSETQ. CDR3 amino acids: CASSLPGSAEQYF. The DNA of the CDR3 is TGCGCCAGCAGCCTGCCGGGATCGGCCGAGCAGTACTTC. The whole variable domain, remainder taken from reference TRBV5-1 and TRBJ2-7, is KAGVTQTPRYLIKTRGQQVTLSCSPISGHRSVSWYQQTPGQGLQFLFEYFSETQRNKGNFPGRFSGRQFSNSRSEMNVSTLELGDSALYLCASSLPGSAEQYFGPGTRLTVT.

The CDR3 protein is CASSQDWGDQTEAFF. The CDR3 DNA reads as TGCGCCAGCAGCCAAGATTGGGGGGATCAAACTGAAGCTTTCTTT. This chain uses TRBV4-1 with TRBJ1-1, with D maybe TRBD1 (5 bases). The CDR3 has 15 amino acids. The V gene lost 0 bases and the J gene lost 5 bases, with 13 bases spanning the gap. Germline assignment: CDR1 MGHRA and CDR2 YSYEKL.

The rearrangement links TRBV2 to TRBJ1-2; TRBD1 matches at 9 bases. V shed 4 bases and J 5 bases; nucleotides not matched to a gene: 8. The CDR3 is 15 amino acids. Germline loops: CDR1 SNHLY, CDR2 FYNNEI. Written as DNA, the CDR3 is TGTGCCAGCAGTGCCCTACAGGGGGCGGCTTATGGCTACACCTTC. Translating it yields CASSALQGAAYGYTF. The variable domain in full, with the rest retrieved from reference TRBV2 and TRBJ1-2, is EPEVTQTPSHQVTQMGQEVILRCVPISNHLYFYWYRQILGQKVEFLVSFYNNEISEKSEIFDDQFSVERPDGSNFTLKIRSTKLEDSAMYFCASSALQGAAYGYTFGSGTRLTVV.

This chain joins TRBV7-8 and TRBJ2-7; 7 nucleotides match TRBD1. With 2 bases clipped from V and 2 bases from J, the junction kept 3 bases outside the gene matches. The CDR3 is 14 residues long. CDR1 is SGHVS, CDR2 FQNEAQ, per germline. CDR3 residues: CASSLQGQTYEQYF. As DNA, the CDR3 is TGTGCCAGCAGCTTACAGGGACAGACCTACGAGCAGTACTTC.

This chain joins TRBV20-1 and TRBJ2-5; D remains unclear. The CDR3 length is 11 residues. CDR1 is DFQATT, CDR2 SNEGSKA, per germline (reference sequence). Trimming pared 0 bases from V and 4 bases from J, leaving 3 bases between. The CDR3 reads CSARDRETQYF. As DNA, the CDR3 is TGCAGTGCTAGAGATAGAGAGACCCAGTACTTC.

The CDR3 coding sequence is TGTGCCAGTAGCCCACGGTCCCCTGGGGCCAACGTCCTGACTTTC. Translation: CASSPRSPGANVLTF. This chain connects TRBV19 to TRBJ2-6; D gene uncertain. V lost 6 bases and J 2 bases, leaving 11 bases between the germline ends. The germline V gene has CDR1 LNHDA and CDR2 SQIVND (reference sequence). There are 15 residues in the CDR3. Supplemented by reference TRBV19 and TRBJ2-6, the full variable domain reads DGGITQSPKYLFRKEGQNVTLSCEQNLNHDAMYWYRQDPGQGLRLIYYSQIVNDFQKGDIAEGYSVSREKKESFPLTVTSAQKNPTAFYLCASSPRSPGANVLTFGAGSRLTVL.

V gene TRBV27 combines with J gene TRBJ1-6, with 7 nucleotides matching TRBD1. J gave up 2 bases and V 8 bases, and 12 bases lay outside the gene matches. This CDR3 has 17 residues. Germline-derived CDR1 and CDR2 are MNHEY and SMNVEV (reference sequence). As DNA, the CDR3 is TGTGCCAGCCGCAGACGGCAGGGGGGCACCTATAATTCACCCCTCCACTTT. Translating gives CASRRRQGGTYNSPLHF.

V is TRBV5-1 and J is TRBJ1-4; no clear D. This CDR3 region has 14 residues. In germline, CDR1 is SGHRS, CDR2 YFSETQ. V lost 2 bases, J lost 2 bases, and 7 bases lay in between. CDR3 coding DNA: TGCGCCAGCAGCTTTCGGGGTACTAATGAAAAACTGTTTTTT. Amino acid sequence: CASSFRGTNEKLFF.

The CDR3 DNA follows: TGTGCCAGCAGTTTAGGGGGGTTCGTTTCTGAAAAACTGTTTTTT. The encoded protein is CASSLGGFVSEKLFF. The rearrangement links TRBV27 to TRBJ1-4; D might be TRBD1 (5 bases). Germline CDR1 and CDR2: MNHEY and SMNVEV (reference sequence). CDR3 length: 15 amino acids. The germline V and J ends were trimmed by 2 bases and 7 bases, with 14 bases remaining between them.

The chain is built from TRBV18 and TRBJ2-7; D is uncertain. V was trimmed by 1 base and J by 5 bases, leaving 6 bases between them. Per germline, CDR1 KGHSH and CDR2 LQKENI. The CDR3 length is 12 residues. CDR3 nucleotides: TGTGCCAGCTCACCACGGCCCGACGAGCAGTACTTC. Its protein is CASSPRPDEQYF.

The CDR3 reads CASGQVNGYTF. The CDR3 nucleotides read TGTGCCAGTGGGCAGGTTAATGGCTACACCTTC. The chain carries TRBV19 and TRBJ1-2; D is ambiguous. Germline values: CDR1 LNHDA, CDR2 SQIVND (reference sequence). Trimming removed 8 bases from V and 6 bases from J, with 10 bases in between. CDR3 size: 11 residues.

The chain has TRBV5-4 and TRBJ2-3, with 8 bases lining up with TRBD2. Germline loops: CDR1 SGHNT, CDR2 YYREEE (reference sequence). CDR3 length equals 17 residues. The ends lost 5 bases at V and 2 bases at J; junction bases unmatched: 13. The CDR3 spells CASSFRTSPYLTDTQYF. Written as DNA, the CDR3 is TGTGCCAGCAGTTTTCGGACTAGCCCGTATCTCACAGATACGCAGTATTTT.

The chain uses TRBV3-1 (or the pseudogene TRBV3-2) and TRBJ2-1; 7 bases match TRBD1. CDR3 size: 19 residues. V lost 6 bases and J lost 7; bases outside the gene matches: 24. Germline V gene data show CDR1 as LGHDT and CDR2 as YNNKEL (reference sequence). For the CDR3, the DNA is TGTGCCAGCAGATCCTCCCGAGGAATCAACAGGGGTCTAGAGAATGAGCAGTTCTTC. It is translated as CASRSSRGINRGLENEQFF.

The chain uses TRBV21-1 and TRBJ1-1. TRBV21-1 is given as a pseudogene. The CDR3 contains 16 residues. This CDR3 reads CATLRGQLLMNTEAFF. The CDR3 bases are TGTGCCACCCTACGTGGTCAATTACTAATGAACACTGAAGCTTTCTTT.

This clone has more than one count but fewer than ten. This chain links TRBV19 with TRBJ2-3; 7 bases line up with TRBD2. V gave up 5 bases and J gave up 1 base; unmatched junction bases: 3. Germline V lookup: CDR1 LNHDA, CDR2 SQIVND (reference sequence). The CDR3 is 14 residues long. The CDR3, as DNA: TGTGCCAGTAGTTTGGCGGGGGGCACAGATACGCAGTATTTT. This translates into CASSLAGGTDTQYF.

This clone was counted a few times. The chain carries TRBV20-1 and TRBJ1-2; D is possibly TRBD1 (6 bases). The CDR3 contains 11 residues. Germline V gene data show CDR1 as DFQATT and CDR2 as SNEGSKA (reference sequence). The CDR3 region is CTPGQIDGYTF. For the CDR3, the DNA is TGCACTCCAGGACAGATAGATGGCTACACCTTC.

This clone has a single count. V and J are TRBV29-1 and TRBJ1-3, with 9 bases that match TRBD1. Germline V CDR1 and CDR2: SQVTM, ANQGSEA. V lost 4 bases to trimming and J lost 2 bases; unmatched junction nucleotides: 3. The CDR3 is made up of 14 amino acids. The DNA of the CDR3 is TGCAGCGTTGGAGGGGACAGGGCTGGAAACACCATATATTTT. Amino acid sequence: CSVGGDRAGNTIYF.

This clone was observed a single time. The chain recombines TRBV11-1 with TRBJ2-5; D might be TRBD1 (6 bases). The CDR3 is 15 amino acids. Trimming took off 2 bases at V and 2 bases at J, with 12 bases between the two ends. The germline CDR1 and CDR2 sequences are SGHAT and FQDESV (reference sequence). This CDR3 reads CASSLTGRGQETQYF. CDR3 DNA: TGTGCCAGCAGCTTAACAGGGAGAGGGCAAGAGACCCAGTACTTC.

This chain joins TRBV29-1 and TRBJ2-1; 11 positions match TRBD2. The junction had 11 bases not matched to a gene; V was cut back by 6 bases and J by 4 bases. CDR3 size: 16 residues. Germline V gives CDR1 SQVTM, CDR2 ANQGSEA. CDR3 in amino acids: CSVLIGGTSGYNEQFF. CDR3 nucleotide sequence: TGCAGCGTCCTAATTGGGGGGACTAGCGGTTACAATGAGCAGTTCTTC.

V is TRBV28 and J is TRBJ1-4; TRBD1 might be the D (6 bases). The CDR3 sequence is 16 residues long. V was trimmed by 3 bases and J by 3 bases, leaving 14 bases between them. Germline assignment: CDR1 MDHEN and CDR2 SYDVKM. The CDR3 sequence: CASSFGGGQPNEKLFF. CDR3 nucleotides: TGTGCCAGCAGTTTTGGTGGCGGACAGCCTAATGAAAAACTGTTTTTT.

The rearrangement links TRBV3-1 (or the pseudogene TRBV3-2) to TRBJ2-7; TRBD1 matches at 7 bases. Germline CDR1 and CDR2: LGHDT and YNNKEL (reference sequence). The CDR3 is made up of 14 amino acids. V was pared by 1 base and J by 5 bases, with 5 bases of the junction left unmatched. The chain's CDR3 is CASSQAGQSNEQYF. CDR3 coding DNA: TGTGCCAGCAGCCAAGCGGGACAGTCCAACGAGCAGTACTTC.

The chain is built from TRBV30 and TRBJ1-1; no definite D call. Germline values: CDR1 GTSNPN, CDR2 SVGIG (reference sequence). V lost 8 bases and J lost 3, with 10 bases in between. The CDR3 length is 11 residues. The CDR3 region has the DNA TGTGCCCGCGGGATACACACTGAAGCTTTCTTT. Its translation: CARGIHTEAFF.

The chain links TRBV11-2 to TRBJ2-1; 7 bases fit TRBD2. CDR3 size: 15 residues. The junction had 4 bases not matched to a gene; V was cut back by 0 bases and J by 5 bases. Germline CDR1 SGHAT, CDR2 FQNNGV. CDR3 coding DNA: TGTGCCAGCAGCTTAGATCGCGGGGGACACAATGAGCAGTTCTTC. Its translation is CASSLDRGGHNEQFF.

This clone has more than one count but fewer than ten. The V and J genes are TRBV5-4 and TRBJ1-3, with a possible D match to TRBD1 (5 bases). The ends were cut back, 0 bases at V and 0 bases at J, with 13 bases in the middle. CDR1 and CDR2 from the germline V gene are SGHNT and YYREEE (reference sequence). This CDR3 spans 17 amino acids. The DNA of the CDR3 is TGTGCCAGCAGCTTGGATACTGGGACTGTCTCTGGAAACACCATATATTTT. Translated: CASSLDTGTVSGNTIYF.